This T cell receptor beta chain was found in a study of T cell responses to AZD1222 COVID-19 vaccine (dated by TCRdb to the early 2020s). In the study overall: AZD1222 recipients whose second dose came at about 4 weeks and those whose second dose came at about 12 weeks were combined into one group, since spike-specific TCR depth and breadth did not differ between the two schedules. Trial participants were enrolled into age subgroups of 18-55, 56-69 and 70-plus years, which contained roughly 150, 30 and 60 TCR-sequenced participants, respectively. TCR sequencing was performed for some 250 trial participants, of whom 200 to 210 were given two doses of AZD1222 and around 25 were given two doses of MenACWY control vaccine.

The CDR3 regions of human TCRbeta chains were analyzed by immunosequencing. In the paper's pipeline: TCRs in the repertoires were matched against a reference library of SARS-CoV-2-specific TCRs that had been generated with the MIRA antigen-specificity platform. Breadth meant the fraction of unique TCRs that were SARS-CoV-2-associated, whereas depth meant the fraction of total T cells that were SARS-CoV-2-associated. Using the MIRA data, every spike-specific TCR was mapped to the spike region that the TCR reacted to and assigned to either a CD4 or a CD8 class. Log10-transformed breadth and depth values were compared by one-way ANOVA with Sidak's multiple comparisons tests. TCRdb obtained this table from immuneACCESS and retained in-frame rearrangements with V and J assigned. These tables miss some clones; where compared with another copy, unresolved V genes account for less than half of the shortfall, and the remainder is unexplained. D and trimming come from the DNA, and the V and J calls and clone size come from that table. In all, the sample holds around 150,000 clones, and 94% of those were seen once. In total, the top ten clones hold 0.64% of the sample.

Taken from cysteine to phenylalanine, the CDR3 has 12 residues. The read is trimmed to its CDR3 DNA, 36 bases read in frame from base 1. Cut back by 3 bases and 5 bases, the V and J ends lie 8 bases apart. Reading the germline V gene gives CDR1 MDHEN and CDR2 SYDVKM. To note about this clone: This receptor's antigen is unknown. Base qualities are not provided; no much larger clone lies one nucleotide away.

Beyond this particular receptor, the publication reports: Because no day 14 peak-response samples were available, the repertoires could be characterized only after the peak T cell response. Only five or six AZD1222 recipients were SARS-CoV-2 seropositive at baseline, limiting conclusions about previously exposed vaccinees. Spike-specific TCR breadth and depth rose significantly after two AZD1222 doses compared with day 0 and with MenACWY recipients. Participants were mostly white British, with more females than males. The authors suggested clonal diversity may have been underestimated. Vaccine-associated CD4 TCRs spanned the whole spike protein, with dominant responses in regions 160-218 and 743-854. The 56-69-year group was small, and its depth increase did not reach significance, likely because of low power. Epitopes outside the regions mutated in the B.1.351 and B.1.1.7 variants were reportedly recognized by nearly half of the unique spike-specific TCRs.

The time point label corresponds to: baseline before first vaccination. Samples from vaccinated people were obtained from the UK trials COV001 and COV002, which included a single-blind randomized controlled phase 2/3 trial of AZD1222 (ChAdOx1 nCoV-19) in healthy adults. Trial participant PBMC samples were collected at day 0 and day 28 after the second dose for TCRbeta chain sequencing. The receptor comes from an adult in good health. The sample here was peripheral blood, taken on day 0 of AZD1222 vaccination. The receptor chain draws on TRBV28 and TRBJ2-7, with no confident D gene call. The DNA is TGTGCCAGCAGTTTCGGACGGGACGAGCAGTACTTC. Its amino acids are CASSFGRDEQYF. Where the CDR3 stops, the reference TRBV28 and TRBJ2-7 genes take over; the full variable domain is DVKVTQSSRYLVKRTGEKVFLECVQDMDHENMFWYRQDPGLGLRLIYFSYDVKMKEKGDIPEGYSVSREKKERFSLILESASTNQTSMYLCASSFGRDEQYFGPGTRLTVT.